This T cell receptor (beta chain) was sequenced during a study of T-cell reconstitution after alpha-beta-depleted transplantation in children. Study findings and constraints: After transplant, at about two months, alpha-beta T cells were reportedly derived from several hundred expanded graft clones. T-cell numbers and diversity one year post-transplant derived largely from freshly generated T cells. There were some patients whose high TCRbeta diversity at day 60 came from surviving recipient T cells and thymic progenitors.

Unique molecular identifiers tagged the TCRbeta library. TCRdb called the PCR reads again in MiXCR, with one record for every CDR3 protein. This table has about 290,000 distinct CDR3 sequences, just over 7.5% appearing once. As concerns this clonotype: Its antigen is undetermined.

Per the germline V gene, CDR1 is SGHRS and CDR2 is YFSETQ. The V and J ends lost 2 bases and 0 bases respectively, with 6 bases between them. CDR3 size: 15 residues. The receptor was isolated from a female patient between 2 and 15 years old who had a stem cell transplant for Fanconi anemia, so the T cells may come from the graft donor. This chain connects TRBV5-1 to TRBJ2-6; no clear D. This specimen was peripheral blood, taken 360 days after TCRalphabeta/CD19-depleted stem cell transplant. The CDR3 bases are TGCGCCAGCAGCTTTCGCACCTCTGGGGCCAACGTCCTGACTTTC. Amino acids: CASSFRTSGANVLTF.